A single sample gave rise to the 3 T cell receptor beta chains below, sequenced in a study of blood T cell repertoires in COVID-19. Clones were sequenced by immunoSEQ multiplex PCR, and TCRdb holds only the in-frame ones, with some missing. The sample shows 40,000 to 55,000 clones, more than 70% of them seen only once. The sample comprised peripheral blood. The source is a woman in her seventies with acute or convalescent COVID-19.

The gene calls are TRBV4-2 and TRBJ2-1; D gene ambiguous. Germline CDR1 reads LGHNA; CDR2 reads YNFKEQ. The ends were cut back, 5 bases at V and 0 bases at J, with 14 bases in the middle. This CDR3 contains 16 residues. CDR3 nucleotides: TGTGCCAGCAGCTATACTCGGAGTAGCTCCTACAATGAGCAGTTCTTC. It codes for CASSYTRSSSYNEQFF.

The gene calls are TRBV12-3 or TRBV12-4 and TRBJ1-5; TRBD1 might be the D (5 bases). Trimming stripped 3 bases from V and 9 bases from J, with 9 bases between. This CDR3 has 12 residues. In nucleotides, the CDR3 is TGTGCCAGCAGTTTTTGGGGCGGGCCCCAGCATTTT. It specifies CASSFWGGPQHF.

This chain links TRBV11-2 with TRBJ1-1; 8 bases align to TRBD1. The junction had 6 bases not matched to a gene; V was cut back by 3 bases and J by 6 bases. The CDR3 extends over 14 amino acids. CDR1 and CDR2 (germline): SGHAT, FQNNGV. Here the CDR3 DNA reads TGTGCCAGCAGCTTTTACGACAGGGGCGCTGAAGCTTTCTTT. Translation: CASSFYDRGAEAFF.